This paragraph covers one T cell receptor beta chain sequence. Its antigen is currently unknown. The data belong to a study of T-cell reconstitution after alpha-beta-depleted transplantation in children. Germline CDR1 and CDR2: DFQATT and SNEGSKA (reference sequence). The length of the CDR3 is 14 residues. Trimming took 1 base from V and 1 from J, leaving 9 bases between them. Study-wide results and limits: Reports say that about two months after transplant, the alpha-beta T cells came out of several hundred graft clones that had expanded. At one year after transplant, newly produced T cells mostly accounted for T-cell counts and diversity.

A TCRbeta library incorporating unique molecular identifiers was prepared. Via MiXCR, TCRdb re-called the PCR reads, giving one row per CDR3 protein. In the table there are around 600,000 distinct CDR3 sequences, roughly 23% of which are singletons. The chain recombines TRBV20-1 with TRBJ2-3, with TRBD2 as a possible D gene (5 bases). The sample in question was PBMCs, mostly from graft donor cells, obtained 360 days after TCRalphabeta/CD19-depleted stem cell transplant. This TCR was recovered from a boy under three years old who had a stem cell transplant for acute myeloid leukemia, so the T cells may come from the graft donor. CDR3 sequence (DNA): TGCAGTGCTAGAGTAGAGGGAGGCACAGATACGCAGTATTTT. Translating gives CSARVEGGTDTQYF.